This T cell receptor (beta chain) was captured in a study of blood T cell repertoires in COVID-19. Looking at the study overall: Acute and convalescent COVID-19 samples came from the United States, Italy and Spain.

Germline V gene data show CDR1 as SGHRS and CDR2 as YFSETQ. The CDR3 length is 15 residues. The V end lost 4 bases, the J end lost 0 bases, and 13 bases lay between the germline ends. TCRdb's table, derived via immunoSEQ multiplex PCR, lists solely in-frame clones and lacks some. Of about 170,000 clones detected, around four fifths appear once; the ten largest clones hold 3.5% to 5%. Cohort placement rested on clinical history that participants reported themselves. The sequence came from a woman between 50 and 59 years old who had recovered from COVID-19. V gene TRBV5-1 combines with J gene TRBJ1-2; possible D gene TRBD1, 6 bases. Sequencing used PBMCs or T cells enriched from blood (not recorded which). CDR3 residues: CASSRGQPANYGYTF. The CDR3 DNA is TGCGCCAGCAGCCGCGGACAGCCGGCTAACTATGGCTACACCTTC. The full variable domain, in which reference TRBV5-1 and TRBJ1-2 provide the parts outside the CDR3, is KAGVTQTPRYLIKTRGQQVTLSCSPISGHRSVSWYQQTPGQGLQFLFEYFSETQRNKGNFPGRFSGRQFSNSRSEMNVSTLELGDSALYLCASSRGQPANYGYTFGSGTRLTVV.